The 26 T cell receptor beta chains given below trace back to one sample, sequenced in a study of blood T cell repertoires in COVID-19. The assay was immunoSEQ multiplex PCR, and TCRdb's table has in-frame clones only and misses some. In the table there are about 220,000 clones, roughly 85% of which are singletons. The specimen sequenced was peripheral blood. Receptors originate from a woman between 65 and 79 years old with COVID-19, enrolled during active disease.

The V and J genes are TRBV29-1 and TRBJ1-1; TRBD1 might be the D (6 bases). The CDR3 spans 14 residues. The V gene lost 3 bases and the J gene lost 4 bases, with 15 bases spanning the gap. Germline CDR1 is SQVTM and CDR2 is ANQGSEA. CDR3 amino acids: CSVEFLGAGTEAFF. The CDR3 DNA reads TGCAGCGTTGAGTTTTTGGGGGCTGGCACTGAAGCTTTCTTT.

V and J are TRBV7-9 and TRBJ2-6; 7 bases are shared with TRBD1. Germline V gives CDR1 SEHNR, CDR2 FQNEAQ (reference sequence). CDR3 size: 17 residues. The V gene end was trimmed by 1 base and the J gene end by 4 bases; junction bases not matched to a gene: 7. The CDR3 sequence: CASSLDLRGQGANVLTF. CDR3 DNA sequence: TGTGCCAGCAGCTTAGATTTGAGGGGGCAAGGGGCCAACGTCCTGACTTTC. The full variable domain, completed using reference TRBV7-9 and TRBJ2-6, is DTGVSQNPRHKITKRGQNVTFRCDPISEHNRLYWYRQTLGQGPEFLTYFQNEAQLEKSRLLSDRFSAERPKGSFSTLEIQRTEQGDSAMYLCASSLDLRGQGANVLTFGAGSRLTVL.

V usage is TRBV29-1 and J usage is TRBJ1-3; D not certain. The germline V gene has CDR1 SQVTM and CDR2 ANQGSEA. The length of the CDR3 is 11 residues. V dropped 2 bases and J dropped 4 bases, with 3 bases sitting between them. CDR3 residues: CSVEQGNTIYF. The CDR3 nucleotides are TGCAGCGTTGAACAGGGAAACACCATATATTTT.

V and J are TRBV29-1 and TRBJ1-1, with D possibly being TRBD1 (5 bases). V lost 7 bases and J 0 bases, leaving 9 bases between the germline ends. Germline CDR1 SQVTM, CDR2 ANQGSEA. The CDR3 length is 12 residues. CDR3 loop: CSGGGLNTEAFF. CDR3 nucleotide sequence: TGCAGCGGTGGGGGGTTGAACACTGAAGCTTTCTTT.

The gene calls are TRBV30 and TRBJ2-2, with TRBD2 matching 7 bases. J gave up 4 bases and V 4 bases, and 6 bases lay outside the gene matches. The CDR3 is 14 residues long. Germline V lookup: CDR1 GTSNPN, CDR2 SVGIG (reference sequence). DNA for the CDR3: TGTGCCTGGAAAACGGGAGGAACCACCGGGGAGCTGTTTTTT. Translating gives CAWKTGGTTGELFF.

The rearrangement links TRBV4-2 to TRBJ1-6, with D possibly being TRBD1 (5 bases). With 1 base removed from V and 0 bases from J, the gap between germline ends came to 10 bases. CDR1 and CDR2 from the germline V gene are LGHNA and YNFKEQ. This CDR3 region has 17 residues. CDR3 loop: CASSQVAGGSYNSPLHF. In DNA, the CDR3 is TGTGCCAGCAGCCAAGTCGCCGGGGGCTCCTATAATTCACCCCTCCACTTT.

This chain uses TRBV4-3 with TRBJ1-1, with TRBD1 matching 7 bases. This CDR3 has 15 residues. V shed 1 base, J shed 5 bases, and the junction held 7 bases outside the gene matches. Germline lookup yields CDR1 LGHNA and CDR2 YSLEER. The CDR3 is CASSQGHRDRTEAFF. DNA of the CDR3: TGCGCCAGCAGCCAAGGTCACAGGGACAGAACTGAAGCTTTCTTT.

This chain connects TRBV12-3 or TRBV12-4 to TRBJ1-1; maybe TRBD1 (5 bases). CDR3 length: 13 residues. V was cut by 6 bases and J by 1 base, with 9 bases left in between. The CDR3 nucleotides read TGTGCCAGCAGCCATGACAGGAACACTGAAGCTTTCTTT. This translates into CASSHDRNTEAFF.

This clone was counted a single time. The CDR3 DNA reads as TGTGCCAGCAGGGCACTAGCGGGGGGACGAGATACGCAGTATTTT. Amino acid sequence: CASRALAGGRDTQYF. V is TRBV2 and J is TRBJ2-3; TRBD2 matches at 12 bases. The germline V gene has CDR1 SNHLY and CDR2 FYNNEI. This CDR3 region has 15 residues. V gave up 6 bases and J gave up 5 bases; unmatched junction bases: 6.

V and J are TRBV7-2 and TRBJ2-1, with TRBD2 matching 12 bases. V lost 2 bases, J lost 6 bases, and 2 bases stayed unmatched. The CDR3 sequence is 15 residues long. Germline V gene data show CDR1 as SGHTA and CDR2 as FQGNSA. CDR3 sequence (DNA): TGTGCCAGCAGCTTACTAGCGGGAGGGCCCAATGAGCAGTTCTTC. As protein: CASSLLAGGPNEQFF.

The chain recombines TRBV3-1 (or the pseudogene TRBV3-2) with TRBJ1-1; D not resolved. The V end was cut by 1 base, the J end by 0 bases, with 12 bases between. Germline lookup yields CDR1 LGHDT and CDR2 YNNKEL (reference sequence). This CDR3 has 16 residues. Here the CDR3 DNA reads TGTGCCAGCAGCCAAGGCCCTAGACTAATGAACACTGAAGCTTTCTTT. The encoded protein is CASSQGPRLMNTEAFF.

This chain uses TRBV30 with TRBJ1-1; TRBD1 agrees at 7 bases. The CDR3 runs 15 residues. The V and J ends lost 2 bases and 5 bases, in that order; junction bases with no gene match: 11. Germline assignment: CDR1 GTSNPN and CDR2 SVGIG (reference sequence). The CDR3 spells CAWSSTQGGRTEAFF. CDR3 nucleotide sequence: TGTGCCTGGAGTTCTACGCAGGGGGGTCGTACTGAAGCTTTCTTT.

J is TRBJ1-4 and V is TRBV19; TRBD1 might be the D (5 bases). Trimming removed 9 bases at V and 0 bases at J, with 14 bases between. CDR1 is LNHDA, CDR2 SQIVND, per germline (reference sequence). This CDR3 region has 15 residues. The CDR3 coding sequence is TGTGCCAGCAGAATCCGGGACTCAACTAATGAAAAACTGTTTTTT. It codes for CASRIRDSTNEKLFF. The full variable domain, in which reference TRBV19 and TRBJ1-4 provide the parts outside the CDR3, is DGGITQSPKYLFRKEGQNVTLSCEQNLNHDAMYWYRQDPGQGLRLIYYSQIVNDFQKGDIAEGYSVSREKKESFPLTVTSAQKNPTAFYLCASRIRDSTNEKLFFGSGTQLSVL.

This clone was seen more than once but under ten times. The chain joins TRBV5-1 to TRBJ1-6, with 9 bases fitting TRBD1. Trimming took 4 bases from V and 4 from J; bases not matched to a gene: 3. This CDR3 has 15 residues. Germline-derived CDR1 and CDR2 are SGHRS and YFSETQ. CDR3: CASSADRGYNSPLHF. The DNA for the CDR3 is TGCGCCAGCAGCGCAGACAGGGGGTATAATTCACCCCTCCACTTT.

The rearrangement joins TRBV30 to TRBJ1-6; D is unresolved. Trimming stripped 5 bases from V and 10 bases from J, with 21 bases between. The CDR3 covers 15 residues. Germline lookup yields CDR1 GTSNPN and CDR2 SVGIG (reference sequence). CDR3 nucleotides: TGTGCCTGGGGTGCCCTAAAGGGAAGCGGATCACCCCTCCACTTT. Translation gives CAWGALKGSGSPLHF.

J is TRBJ1-5 and V is TRBV6-6; 8 bases are a match to TRBD1. The V and J ends lost 5 bases and 4 bases, in that order; junction bases with no gene match: 4. The V gene's germline CDR1 is MNHNY and CDR2 SVGAGI (reference sequence). The CDR3 loop spans 14 amino acids. This CDR3 is CASSQGQGNQPQHF. In DNA, the CDR3 is TGTGCCAGCAGTCAAGGACAGGGAAATCAGCCCCAGCATTTT.

The chain has TRBV11-3 and TRBJ1-2; D gene unclear. The CDR3 is made up of 14 amino acids. V was clipped by 3 bases and J by 4 bases, with 12 bases between them. Per germline, CDR1 SGHNT and CDR2 YENEEA. CDR3 region: CASSFDGKGYGYTF. The DNA of the CDR3 is TGTGCCAGCAGCTTCGACGGGAAGGGCTATGGCTACACCTTC. The full variable domain, completed using reference TRBV11-3 and TRBJ1-2, is EAGVVQSPRYKIIEKKQPVAFWCNPISGHNTLYWYLQNLGQGPELLIRYENEEAVDDSQLPKDRFSAERLKGVDSTLKIQPAELGDSAVYLCASSFDGKGYGYTFGSGTRLTVV.

The chain recombines TRBV3-1 (or the pseudogene TRBV3-2) with TRBJ2-2; 8 nucleotides agree with TRBD1. CDR1 LGHDT and CDR2 YNNKEL come from the germline V gene (reference sequence). The J segment lost 6 bases and the V segment lost 3 bases, leaving 9 bases of the junction unmatched. This CDR3 has 16 residues. The CDR3 DNA reads TGTGCCAGCAGCCATTCTCCAGGGGGCACCGCCGGGGAGCTGTTTTTT. Translating gives CASSHSPGGTAGELFF.

The rearrangement uses TRBV7-2 and TRBJ1-4; D not resolved. The germline V gene encodes CDR1 SGHTA and CDR2 FQGNSA. V lost 4 bases to trimming and J lost 5 bases, with 14 bases between them. The CDR3 is made up of 15 amino acids. The CDR3 nucleotides read TGTGCCAGCAGCTCCCAGGCCAGGCTCAATGAAAAACTGTTTTTT. This gives the protein CASSSQARLNEKLFF.

A few counts support this clone. This sequence joins TRBV6-2 or TRBV6-3 and TRBJ1-6; D remains unclear. With 2 bases removed from V and 5 bases from J, the gap between germline ends came to 10 bases. Germline CDR1 and CDR2: MNHEY and SVGEGT. This CDR3 spans 15 amino acids. The CDR3 region is CASSYAGVNNSPLHF. In nucleotides, the CDR3 is TGTGCCAGCAGTTACGCCGGGGTGAATAATTCACCCCTCCACTTT.

The rearrangement uses TRBV11-3 and TRBJ1-4; 9 nucleotides agree with TRBD1. V dropped 5 bases and J dropped 7; count of bases not matched to a gene: 2. Germline CDR1 SGHNT, CDR2 YENEEA. The CDR3 spans 13 residues. CDR3 residues: CASSRTGVEKLFF. In nucleotides, the CDR3 is TGTGCCAGCAGCCGGACAGGGGTTGAAAAACTGTTTTTT.

The chain links TRBV7-9 to TRBJ2-5; maybe TRBD2 (6 bases). Germline-derived CDR1 and CDR2 are SEHNR and FQNEAQ (reference sequence). The CDR3 runs to 13 residues. V was shortened by 5 bases and J by 4 bases, with 11 bases between the two germline ends. The CDR3 is CASSHPGVETQYF. In DNA form, the CDR3 reads TGTGCCAGCAGCCATCCGGGGGTAGAGACCCAGTACTTC.

The chain links TRBV21-1 to TRBJ1-5. TRBV21-1 counts as a pseudogene. The CDR3 extends over 10 amino acids. CDR3 loop: CASSRLRRHF. The DNA for the CDR3 is TGTGCCAGCAGCAGACTGAGGAGGCATTTT.

The genes are TRBV7-9 and TRBJ2-7; D possibly corresponds to TRBD1 (6 bases). V lost 5 bases and J 2 bases, leaving 10 bases between the germline ends. Germline V gene sequence: CDR1 SEHNR, CDR2 FQNEAQ (reference sequence). The CDR3 is made up of 13 amino acids. The CDR3: CASSLDRTYEQYF. The CDR3 nucleotides read TGTGCCAGCAGCCTGGACAGAACCTACGAGCAGTACTTC.

V and J are TRBV6-5 and TRBJ1-1, with D tentatively TRBD1 (6 bases). Germline lookup yields CDR1 MNHEY and CDR2 SVGAGI. The V and J ends lost 6 bases and 5 bases respectively, with 13 bases between them. There are 13 residues in the CDR3. CDR3 nucleotides: TGTGCCAGCAGGCCGGGACAACCAACTGAAGCTTTCTTT. It translates to CASRPGQPTEAFF.

The V gene is TRBV5-5, the J gene TRBJ2-1; 8 bases are shared with TRBD1. There are 16 residues in the CDR3. V shed 2 bases, J shed 0 bases, and the junction held 4 bases outside the gene matches. Germline CDR1 is SGHKS and CDR2 is YYEKEE (reference sequence). The DNA for the CDR3 is TGTGCCAGCAGCTTCGGGACAGGAAGCTCCTACAATGAGCAGTTCTTC. It codes for CASSFGTGSSYNEQFF. The whole variable domain, filled in from reference TRBV5-5 and TRBJ2-1, reads DAGVTQSPTHLIKTRGQQVTLRCSPISGHKSVSWYQQVLGQGPQFIFQYYEKEERGRGNFPDRFSARQFPNYSSELNVNALLLGDSALYLCASSFGTGSSYNEQFFGPGTRLTVL.